The 9 T cell receptor beta chains reported below all come from one sample, sequenced in a study of T cell responses to AZD1222 COVID-19 vaccine. Assay used: immunoSEQ multiplex PCR; TCRdb lists only in-frame clones, some missing. In the table there are roughly 70,000 clones, nearly 90% of which are singletons. The source was peripheral blood, collected 28 days after the second AZD1222 dose. Receptors were obtained from an adult who received the AZD1222 COVID-19 vaccine.

The rearrangement joins TRBV5-5 to TRBJ2-6, with D possibly matching TRBD1 (6 bases). Germline V gives CDR1 SGHKS, CDR2 YYEKEE (reference sequence). The CDR3 runs to 18 residues. V lost 4 bases to trimming and J lost 2 bases, with 19 bases between them. Written as DNA, the CDR3 is TGTGCCAGCAGCACCCGGACAGTGGGAAGGGCTGGGGCCAACGTCCTGACTTTC. Its translation is CASSTRTVGRAGANVLTF.

CDR3 loop: CASSPTGELFF. Written as DNA, the CDR3 is TGTGCCAGCAGTCCAACCGGGGAGCTGTTTTTT. This chain joins TRBV6-6 and TRBJ2-2; D ambiguous. V shed 5 bases and J shed 5 bases, with 3 bases lying between them. The length of the CDR3 is 11 residues. The germline V gene has CDR1 MNHNY and CDR2 SVGAGI (reference sequence).

This chain links TRBV11-1 with TRBJ2-2; 9 bases line up with TRBD1. V shed 3 bases and J 4 bases; nucleotides not matched to a gene: 6. The CDR3 is made up of 16 amino acids. The germline CDR1 and CDR2 sequences are SGHAT and FQDESV (reference sequence). The CDR3 loop is CASSFSGTGPTGELFF. The DNA for the CDR3 is TGTGCCAGCAGCTTTTCCGGGACAGGGCCCACCGGGGAGCTGTTTTTT. Drawing the rest from reference TRBV11-1 and TRBJ2-2, the complete variable domain is EAEVAQSPRYKITEKSQAVAFWCDPISGHATLYWYRQILGQGPELLVQFQDESVVDDSQLPKDRFSAERLKGVDSTLKIQPAELGDSAMYLCASSFSGTGPTGELFFGEGSRLTVL.

This chain links TRBV2 with TRBJ1-2, with 8 bases identical to TRBD1. Germline values: CDR1 SNHLY, CDR2 FYNNEI. The CDR3 spans 15 residues. With V trimmed by 3 bases and J by 4 bases, 7 bases remained unmatched. The CDR3, as DNA: TGTGCCAGCAGTGAGGTCGGACAGGGTCCCTATGGCTACACCTTC. As protein: CASSEVGQGPYGYTF.

J is TRBJ2-7 and V is TRBV10-1; 9 nucleotides match TRBD1. Losses at the gene ends were 0 bases for V and 4 bases for J; bases not matched to a gene: 4. The germline V gene encodes CDR1 WNHNN and CDR2 SYGVQD (reference sequence). The CDR3 runs to 15 residues. CDR3 sequence reads: CASSESTGGRYEQYF. CDR3 bases: TGCGCCAGCAGTGAGTCTACAGGGGGCCGGTACGAGCAGTACTTC.

This rearrangement joins TRBV6-6 to TRBJ1-5; D not certain. The V gene lost 6 bases and the J gene lost 4 bases, with 10 bases spanning the gap. CDR3 size: 13 residues. Germline loops: CDR1 MNHNY, CDR2 SVGAGI (reference sequence). The CDR3 sequence is CASSPSVNQPQHF. CDR3 sequence (DNA): TGTGCCAGCAGCCCCTCCGTTAATCAGCCCCAGCATTTT.

CDR3 nucleotides: TGTGCCAGCAGCATAGAGGGCGGCAGGGGAAGCTCTGGGGCCAACGTCCTGACTTTC. Its translation: CASSIEGGRGSSGANVLTF. The chain has TRBV7-6 and TRBJ2-6; perhaps TRBD1 as D (6 bases). This CDR3 contains 19 residues. The ends were cut back, 5 bases at V and 0 bases at J, with 20 bases in the middle. CDR1 is SGHVS and CDR2 is FNYEAQ in the germline V gene.

The rearrangement uses TRBV5-4 and TRBJ2-7, with a possible D match to TRBD2 (5 bases). This CDR3 is 11 amino acids long. V gave up 3 bases and J gave up 6 bases, with 7 bases separating them. Per the germline V gene, CDR1 is SGHNT and CDR2 is YYREEE (reference sequence). The CDR3 reads CASSSGVEQYF. The CDR3, as DNA: TGTGCCAGCAGCTCCGGGGTCGAGCAGTACTTC.

The chain links TRBV2 to TRBJ2-7; maybe TRBD2 (5 bases). This CDR3 comprises 14 residues. Germline lookup yields CDR1 SNHLY and CDR2 FYNNEI. V dropped 5 bases and J dropped 3 bases, with 14 bases sitting between them. The DNA for the CDR3 is TGTGCCAGCAGTACGGGAACAACTTTCTACGAGCAGTACTTC. Protein product: CASSTGTTFYEQYF.